Shown below are 5 T cell receptor beta chains from a single sample sequenced in a study of PD-1 blockade in classical Hodgkin lymphoma. TCRdb's copy holds only in-frame clones and misses some; the assay was immunoSEQ multiplex PCR. The sample shows around 5,000 clones, 55% to 65% of them seen only once. Each and every patient relapsed after autologous stem cell transplantation, and patients got differing brentuximab vedotin exposure. The input for sequencing was peripheral blood mononuclear cells (PBMCs), taken at baseline. The receptor set was obtained from a human donor with classical Hodgkin lymphoma.

This clone showed up just a few times. The rearrangement uses TRBV19 and TRBJ2-7; no firm D call. Between the trimmed V and J ends, which lost 3 bases and 6 bases, there was a span of 18 bases. CDR3 length equals 15 residues. Germline CDR1 reads LNHDA; CDR2 reads SQIVND (reference sequence). CDR3 region: CASSINGLRSGEQYF. The CDR3 region has the DNA TGTGCCAGTAGTATTAATGGCCTGCGATCTGGCGAGCAGTACTTC.

The rearrangement links TRBV6-5 to TRBJ1-1, with D possibly matching TRBD1 (6 bases). V was clipped by 8 bases and J by 4 bases, with 14 bases between them. This CDR3 contains 13 residues. The germline V gene has CDR1 MNHEY and CDR2 SVGAGI. The DNA of the CDR3 is TGTGCCAGCGGTGGGGGCTCGGGCACTGAAGCTTTCTTT. Protein: CASGGGSGTEAFF.

This clone was seen a single time. V and J are TRBV6-6 and TRBJ2-7; D possibly corresponds to TRBD1 (5 bases). The germline gives CDR1 MNHNY, CDR2 SVGAGI (reference sequence). This CDR3 has 14 amino acids. V was cut by 2 bases and J by 4 bases, with 12 bases left in between. CDR3 sequence (DNA): TGTGCCAGCAGTTACCAACAACAGGTTTACGAGCAGTACTTC. It is translated as CASSYQQQVYEQYF.

V and J are TRBV11-3 and TRBJ2-3; perhaps TRBD2 as D (6 bases). V was trimmed by 1 base and J by 0 bases, leaving 14 bases between them. This CDR3 spans 17 amino acids. Germline CDR1 is SGHNT and CDR2 is YENEEA. The CDR3 reads CASSLGLQGRSTDTQYF. CDR3 in DNA: TGTGCCAGCAGCTTAGGCCTGCAAGGGAGGAGCACAGATACGCAGTATTTT. Combining the CDR3 with reference TRBV11-3 and TRBJ2-3 gives the whole variable domain EAGVVQSPRYKIIEKKQPVAFWCNPISGHNTLYWYLQNLGQGPELLIRYENEEAVDDSQLPKDRFSAERLKGVDSTLKIQPAELGDSAVYLCASSLGLQGRSTDTQYFGPGTRLTVL.

This chain links TRBV30 with TRBJ2-5; the D gene is possibly TRBD2 (7 bases). The CDR3 sequence is 17 residues long. Germline V gene data show CDR1 as GTSNPN and CDR2 as SVGIG (reference sequence). The V end lost 4 bases, the J end lost 7 bases, and 28 bases lay between the germline ends. CDR3 amino acids: CAWKGGLGLAGAGTQYF. The DNA of the CDR3 is TGTGCCTGGAAAGGGGGGCTGGGACTGGCGGGAGCAGGGACCCAGTACTTC.